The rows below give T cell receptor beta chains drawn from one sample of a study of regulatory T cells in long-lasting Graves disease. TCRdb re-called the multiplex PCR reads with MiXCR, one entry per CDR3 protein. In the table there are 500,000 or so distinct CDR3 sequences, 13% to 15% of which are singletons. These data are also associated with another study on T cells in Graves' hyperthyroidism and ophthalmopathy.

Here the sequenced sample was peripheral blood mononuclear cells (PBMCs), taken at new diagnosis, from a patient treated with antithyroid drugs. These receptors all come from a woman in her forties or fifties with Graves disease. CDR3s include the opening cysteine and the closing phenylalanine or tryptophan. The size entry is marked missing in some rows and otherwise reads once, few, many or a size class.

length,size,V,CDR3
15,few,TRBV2,CASSPTSGRPNEQFF
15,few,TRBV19,CASTNPLSSYNEQFF
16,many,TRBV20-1,CSARDDADWQTYEQYF
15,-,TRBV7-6,CASSRYRGTNEKRFF
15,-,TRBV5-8,CASSLIPGDNSPLHF
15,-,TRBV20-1,CSANDPGLGGETQYF
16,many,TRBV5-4,CASSQGQGVAQETQYF
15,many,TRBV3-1,CASSQAAGTGGGYTF
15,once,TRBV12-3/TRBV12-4,CASRPGTSEQETQYF
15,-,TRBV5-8,CASSLVAGAGYEQYF
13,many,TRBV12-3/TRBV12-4,CASSTTGGHGYTF
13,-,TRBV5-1,CASSYDVNEKLFF
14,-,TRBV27,CASSSQSGNEKLFF
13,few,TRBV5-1,CASRTRTGNEQFF
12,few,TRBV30,CAWRGTLTQQYF
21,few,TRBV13,CASSLGLRDPSKISTYNEQFF
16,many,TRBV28,CASSPTQGEWTYEQYF
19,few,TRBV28,CASRGRLAGGTINTGELFF
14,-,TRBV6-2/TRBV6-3,CASTDNRGSYEQYF
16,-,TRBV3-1,CASSPQASGITGEQFF
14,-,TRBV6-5,CASSYSRVNTEAFF
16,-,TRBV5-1,CASSSGDSATNEKLFF